This T cell receptor (beta chain) was captured in a study of tumor and adjacent non-tumor tissue in lung cancer. Points from the study as a whole: In normal lung, the top 100 clones were significantly more dominant than in tumor.

No cell sorting was done before RNA was extracted from the tissue. This non-tumor lung sample came from over 3 cm beyond the tumor edge. Germline V gene lookup returns CDR1 WNHNN and CDR2 SYGVQD (reference sequence). There are 16 residues in the CDR3. This clonotype was observed once. As yet, its antigen is unknown. The junction does not match germline at one end; this may be a read error. Three rounds of nested PCR, following a modified ARM-PCR protocol, produced the TCRbeta library. TCRdb re-called the multiplex PCR reads with MiXCR, one entry per CDR3 protein. Of 94,000 or so distinct CDR3 sequences in the sample, around 76% were seen once.

The rearrangement uses TRBV10-1 and TRBJ2-7, with TRBD2 as a possible D gene (7 bases). The TCR originated in a woman between 50 and 59 years old with non-small cell lung cancer. Sequences were obtained from distant non-tumor lung tissue. The CDR3 protein is CTSSESTGGMDYEQYF. For the CDR3, the DNA is TGCACCAGCAGTGAATCGACGGGGGGCATGGACTACGAGCAGTACTTC.